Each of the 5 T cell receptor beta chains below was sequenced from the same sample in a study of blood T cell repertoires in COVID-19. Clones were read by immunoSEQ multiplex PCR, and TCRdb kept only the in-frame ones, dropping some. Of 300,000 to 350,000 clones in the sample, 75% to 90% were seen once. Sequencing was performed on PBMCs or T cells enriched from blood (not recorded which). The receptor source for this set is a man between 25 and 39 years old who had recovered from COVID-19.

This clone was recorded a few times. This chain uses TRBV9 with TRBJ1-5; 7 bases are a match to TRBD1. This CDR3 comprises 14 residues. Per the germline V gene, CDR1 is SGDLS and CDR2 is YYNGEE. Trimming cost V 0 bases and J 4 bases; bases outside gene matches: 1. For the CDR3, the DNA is TGTGCCAGCAGCGTAGGGGGACAGAATCAGCCCCAGCATTTT. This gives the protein CASSVGGQNQPQHF.

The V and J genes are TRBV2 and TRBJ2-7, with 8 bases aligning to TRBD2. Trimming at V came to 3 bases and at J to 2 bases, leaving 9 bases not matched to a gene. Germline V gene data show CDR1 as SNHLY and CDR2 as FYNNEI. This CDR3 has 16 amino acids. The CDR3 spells CASSDPGGDKPYEQYF. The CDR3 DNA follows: TGTGCCAGCAGTGACCCCGGGGGGGACAAGCCCTACGAGCAGTACTTC.

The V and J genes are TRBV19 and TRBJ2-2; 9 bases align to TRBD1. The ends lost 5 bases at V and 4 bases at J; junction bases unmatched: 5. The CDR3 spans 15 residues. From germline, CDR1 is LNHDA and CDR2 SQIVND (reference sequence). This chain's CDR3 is CASSGPTGGTGELFF. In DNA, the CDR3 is TGTGCCAGTAGTGGACCGACAGGGGGCACCGGGGAGCTGTTTTTT.

The CDR3 spells CSVGTSGAYEQYF. For the CDR3, the DNA is TGCAGCGTGGGGACTAGCGGGGCCTACGAGCAGTACTTC. J is TRBJ2-7 and V is TRBV29-1, with 13 bases matching TRBD2. V lost 6 bases and J lost 2; bases outside the gene matches: 1. The length of the CDR3 is 13 residues. CDR1 and CDR2 (germline): SQVTM, ANQGSEA.

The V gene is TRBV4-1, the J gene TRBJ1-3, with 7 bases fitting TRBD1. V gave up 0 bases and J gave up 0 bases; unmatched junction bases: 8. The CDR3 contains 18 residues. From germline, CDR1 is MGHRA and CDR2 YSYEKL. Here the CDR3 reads CASSQDPAGQASGNTIYF. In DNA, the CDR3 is TGCGCCAGCAGCCAAGACCCCGCTGGACAGGCCTCTGGAAACACCATATATTTT.